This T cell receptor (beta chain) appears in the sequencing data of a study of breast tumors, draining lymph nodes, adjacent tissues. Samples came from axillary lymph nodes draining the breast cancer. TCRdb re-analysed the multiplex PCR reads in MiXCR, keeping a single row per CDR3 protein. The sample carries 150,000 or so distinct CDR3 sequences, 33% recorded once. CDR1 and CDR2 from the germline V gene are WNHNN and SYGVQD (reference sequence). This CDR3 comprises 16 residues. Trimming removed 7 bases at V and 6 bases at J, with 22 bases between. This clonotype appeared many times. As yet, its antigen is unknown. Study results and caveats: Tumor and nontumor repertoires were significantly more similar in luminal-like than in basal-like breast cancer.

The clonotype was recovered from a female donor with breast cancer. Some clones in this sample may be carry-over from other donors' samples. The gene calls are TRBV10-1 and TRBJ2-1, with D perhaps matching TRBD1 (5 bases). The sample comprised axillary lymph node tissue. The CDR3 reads CASKTYRITFPNEQFF. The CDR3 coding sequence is TGCGCCAGCAAGACGTACAGGATTACCTTCCCCAATGAGCAGTTCTTC.